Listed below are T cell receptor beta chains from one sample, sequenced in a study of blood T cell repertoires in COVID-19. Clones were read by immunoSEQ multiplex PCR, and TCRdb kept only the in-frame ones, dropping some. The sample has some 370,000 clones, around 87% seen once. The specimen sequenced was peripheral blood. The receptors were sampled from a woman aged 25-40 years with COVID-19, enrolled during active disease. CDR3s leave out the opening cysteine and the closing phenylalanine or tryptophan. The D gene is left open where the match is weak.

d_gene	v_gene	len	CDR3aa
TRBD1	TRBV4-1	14	ASSLSQGVEFYEQY
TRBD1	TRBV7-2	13	ASSFRGQALLTQY
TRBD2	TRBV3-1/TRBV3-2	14	ASSLGTSGGSDTQY
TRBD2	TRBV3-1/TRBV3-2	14	ASSPGLAGSYNEQF
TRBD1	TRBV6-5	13	ASSSGGHSTGELF
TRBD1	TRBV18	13	ASSPQGARTGELF
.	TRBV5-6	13	ASSLGTGTGNTIY
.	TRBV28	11	ASSWAGTDTQY
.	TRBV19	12	ASIRELNTGELF
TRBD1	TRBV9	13	ASSVGQGVSEKLF
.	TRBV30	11	AWTGYDQETQY
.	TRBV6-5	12	ASSYRENGYEQY
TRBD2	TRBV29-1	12	SVGLSGRGDTQY
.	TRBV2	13	ASSSWGTGTGELF
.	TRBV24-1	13	ATSHGTGRNNEQF
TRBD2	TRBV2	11	AVIQAGVREQY
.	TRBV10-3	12	AISVSGFNEKLF
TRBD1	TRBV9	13	ASSVGQGALNEQF
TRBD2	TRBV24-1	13	ATSREGTSSYAQY
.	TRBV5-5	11	ASSSRQDLEAF
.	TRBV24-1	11	ATSESSYNEQF
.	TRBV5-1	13	ASSFGGAAYNEQF
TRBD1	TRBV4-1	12	ASSQAGQGYEQY
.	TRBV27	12	ASGRAWGSYEQY
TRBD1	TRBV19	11	ASSIGRTGRTY
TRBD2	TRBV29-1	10	SVRGGVYEQY
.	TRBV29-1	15	SVEFSEPGLLDNEQF
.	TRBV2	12	ASSRTSPMDEQF
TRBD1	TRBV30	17	AWSVKGQGIHSYNSPLH
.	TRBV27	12	ASSSISFTDTQY